Described below is a single T cell receptor (beta chain) sequence and its context. Its antigen is not known. This entry comes from a study of cytomegalovirus exposure and HLA in healthy donors. Study findings and constraints: Later analysis indicated greater clonal expansion among HLA-associated TCR beta chains than among equally common other chains. In an earlier analysis, most TCR beta V segments were productive about 87% or about 30% of the time. TCR beta V- and J-gene trimming, according to a later analysis, was linked to a missense DCLRE1C variant.

The PCR made use of 60 Vbeta and 13 Jbeta primers. Sequenced by immunoSEQ multiplex PCR; TCRdb stores in-frame clones only, minus some. This table holds around 180,000 clones, approximately 85% found once. The CDR3 length is 13 residues. The V and J ends lost 5 bases and 2 bases respectively, with 9 bases between them. Germline V gene data show CDR1 as KGHSH and CDR2 as LQKENI. The receptor was isolated from a man aged 18 to 35 in good health and CMV-seronegative. Sequenced sample: PBMCs. The chain joins TRBV18 to TRBJ1-2; D is ambiguous. The DNA of the CDR3 is TGTGCCAGCTCAAACCCAGTGAACTATGGCTACACCTTC. This codes for CASSNPVNYGYTF.